This T cell receptor (beta chain) was captured by sequencing in a study of T cells in localized non-small cell lung cancer. Findings of the study overall: It was uninvolved adjacent lung that showed the highest T cell clonality, exceeding tumor. The study linked higher blood T cell density to longer overall survival.

This clone is classed as medium-sized. Its target is unknown. Some clones are missing from TCRdb's copy, which holds only in-frame ones; the method was immunoSEQ multiplex PCR. The sample lists about 7,600 clones; 45% to 65% were seen once. The clonotype comes from a male donor at least 60 years old with stage I squamous cell lung carcinoma. Source: lymph node tissue, taken before any cancer treatment.

The CDR3 sequence: CASSLGQAREKLFF. Written as DNA, the CDR3 is TGTGCCAGCAGCTTGGGCCAGGCAAGGGAAAAACTGTTTTTT. This chain joins TRBV11-3 and TRBJ1-4; D gene ambiguous. V was pared by 3 bases and J by 8 bases, with 13 bases between. CDR1 and CDR2 (germline): SGHNT, YENEEA. The CDR3 is made up of 14 amino acids.